The present entry profiles one T cell receptor beta chain with its context. The antigen remains unidentified. Mismatch with germline at one junction end may stem from a read error. Assay used: immunoSEQ multiplex PCR; TCRdb lists only in-frame clones, some missing. The sample includes 980,000 or so clones, over 60% of them seen just once. The data derive from a study of shared clonotypes between healthy human individuals. Findings of the study overall: Several donors had about 5% of their naive CD4 clonotypes in common. The authors expected sequencing depth to affect clonotype sharing among donors.

Germline V gene lookup returns CDR1 MNHGY and CDR2 SAAAGT. The CDR3 runs to 17 residues. The chain employs TRBV6-8 and TRBJ2-3, with 12 bases aligning to TRBD2. The sequenced material came from memory CD4+ T cells sorted from blood. Indicated subset: CD45RA-negative fraction. This sequence was found in a man aged 18-30 years in good health. CDR3 sequence: CASSYPSGGALHRYAVF. The CDR3 coding sequence is TGTGCCAGCAGTTACCCTAGCGGGGGGGCTTTGCACAGATACGCAGTATTT.